The source of this TCR beta chain is a study of blood T cell repertoires in COVID-19. Study-level background: The study drew acute and convalescent COVID-19 samples from the United States, Italy and Spain. In each case, the material was cDNA or gDNA derived from T cells, B-cell-depleted T cells, or PBMCs.

Original analysis: Nucleated cell counts were estimated from reference gene primer amplification. Clones were read by immunoSEQ multiplex PCR, and TCRdb kept only the in-frame ones, dropping some. The V and J calls and clone size were taken over from that table, and D and trimming were inferred from the DNA. The table shows 110,000 to 150,000 clones, with 76% occurring only once. The CDR3 covers 17 residues. In germline, CDR1 is MNHNY, CDR2 SVGAGI (reference sequence). The V end lost 5 bases, the J end lost 9 bases, and 26 bases lay between the germline ends. The chain employs TRBV6-6 and TRBJ2-1, with a possible D match to TRBD1 (6 bases). The specimen sequenced was peripheral blood. The origin of this receptor is a man in his 60s with acute or convalescent COVID-19. The CDR3 nucleotides are TGTGCCAGCAGTCCAGGGGTACAGGGTAAAGGAGAAGGTGAGCAGTTCTTC. Translating it yields CASSPGVQGKGEGEQFF.